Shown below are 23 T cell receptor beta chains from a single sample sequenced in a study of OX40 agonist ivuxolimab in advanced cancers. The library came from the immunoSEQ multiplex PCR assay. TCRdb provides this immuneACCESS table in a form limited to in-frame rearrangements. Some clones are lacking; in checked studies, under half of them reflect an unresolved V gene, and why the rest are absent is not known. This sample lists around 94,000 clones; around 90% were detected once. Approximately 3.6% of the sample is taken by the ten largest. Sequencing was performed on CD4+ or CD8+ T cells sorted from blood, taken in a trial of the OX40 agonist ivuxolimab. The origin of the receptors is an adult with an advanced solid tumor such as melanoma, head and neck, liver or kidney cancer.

CDR3 sequence: CASSQAGVVNQPQHF. CDR3 in DNA: TGCGCCAGCAGCCAAGCGGGGGTGGTCAATCAGCCCCAGCATTTT. The V and J genes are TRBV4-1 and TRBJ1-5; D may be TRBD1 (5 bases). Trimming removed 1 base at V and 3 bases at J, with 10 bases between. CDR3 length: 15 amino acids. Germline lookup yields CDR1 MGHRA and CDR2 YSYEKL.

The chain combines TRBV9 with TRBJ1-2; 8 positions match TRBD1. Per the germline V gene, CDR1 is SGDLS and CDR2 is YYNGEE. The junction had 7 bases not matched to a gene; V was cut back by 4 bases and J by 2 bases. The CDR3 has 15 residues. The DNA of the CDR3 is TGTGCCAGCAGCTCCCGGACAGGGAGAAACTATGGCTACACCTTC. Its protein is CASSSRTGRNYGYTF.

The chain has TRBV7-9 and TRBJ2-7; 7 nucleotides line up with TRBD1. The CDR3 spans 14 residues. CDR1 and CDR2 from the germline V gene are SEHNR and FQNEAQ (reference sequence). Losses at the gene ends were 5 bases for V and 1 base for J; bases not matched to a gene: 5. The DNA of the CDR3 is TGTGCCAGCAGCCCGGGACAGACGTCCTACGAGCAGTACTTC. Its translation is CASSPGQTSYEQYF.

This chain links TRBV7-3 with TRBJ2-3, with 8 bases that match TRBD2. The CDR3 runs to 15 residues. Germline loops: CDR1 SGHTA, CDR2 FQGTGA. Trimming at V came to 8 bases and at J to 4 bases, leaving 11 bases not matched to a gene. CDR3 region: CASSAGTRWPDTQYF. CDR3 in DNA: TGTGCCAGCTCTGCCGGGACTAGATGGCCAGATACGCAGTATTTT.

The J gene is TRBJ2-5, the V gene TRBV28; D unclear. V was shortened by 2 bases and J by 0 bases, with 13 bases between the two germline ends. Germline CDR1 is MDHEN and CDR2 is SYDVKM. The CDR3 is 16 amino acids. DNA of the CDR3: TGTGCCAGCAGTTTACGCTGGACGCGGTACCAAGAGACCCAGTACTTC. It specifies CASSLRWTRYQETQYF.

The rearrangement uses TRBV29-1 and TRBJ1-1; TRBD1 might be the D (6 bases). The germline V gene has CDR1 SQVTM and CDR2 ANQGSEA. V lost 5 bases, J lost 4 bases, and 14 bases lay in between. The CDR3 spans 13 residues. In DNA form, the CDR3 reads TGCAGCGTTCAGGGGCGGGGAACCACTGAAGCTTTCTTT. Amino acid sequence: CSVQGRGTTEAFF. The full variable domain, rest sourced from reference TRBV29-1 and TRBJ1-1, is SAVISQKPSRDICQRGTSLTIQCQVDSQVTMMFWYRQQPGQSLTLIATANQGSEATYESGFVIDKFPISRPNLTFSTLTVSNMSPEDSSIYLCSVQGRGTTEAFFGQGTRLTVV.

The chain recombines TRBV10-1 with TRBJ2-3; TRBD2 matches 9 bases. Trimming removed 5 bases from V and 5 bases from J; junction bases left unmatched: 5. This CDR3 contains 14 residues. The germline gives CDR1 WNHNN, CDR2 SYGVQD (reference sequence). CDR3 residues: CASSLAGAGDTQYF. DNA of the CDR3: TGCGCCAGCAGTTTAGCGGGGGCGGGAGATACGCAGTATTTT.

The CDR3 here is CASSLGPGAMNTEAFF. In nucleotides, the CDR3 is TGCGCCAGCAGCTTGGGGCCAGGGGCGATGAACACTGAAGCTTTCTTT. The genes are TRBV5-1 and TRBJ1-1; a possible D gene is TRBD1 (6 bases). Germline V lookup: CDR1 SGHRS, CDR2 YFSETQ. Trimming took 0 bases from V and 0 from J, leaving 12 bases between them. This CDR3 contains 16 residues.

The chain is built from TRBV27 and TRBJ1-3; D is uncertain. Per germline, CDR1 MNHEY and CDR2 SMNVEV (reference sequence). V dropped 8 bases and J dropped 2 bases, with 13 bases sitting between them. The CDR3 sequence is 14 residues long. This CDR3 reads CASFSWGAGNTIYF. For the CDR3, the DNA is TGTGCCAGCTTTTCGTGGGGTGCTGGAAACACCATATATTTT.

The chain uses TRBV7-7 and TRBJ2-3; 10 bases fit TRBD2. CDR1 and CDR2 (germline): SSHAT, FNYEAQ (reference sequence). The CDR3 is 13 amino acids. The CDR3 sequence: CASSLAGEDTQYF. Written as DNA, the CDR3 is TGTGCTAGCTCGCTAGCGGGGGAAGATACGCAGTATTTT.

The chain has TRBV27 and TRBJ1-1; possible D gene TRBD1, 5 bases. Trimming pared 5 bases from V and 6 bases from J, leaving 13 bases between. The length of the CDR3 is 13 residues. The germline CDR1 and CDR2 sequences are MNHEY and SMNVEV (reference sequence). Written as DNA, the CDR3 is TGTGCCAGCAGTATGACAGCCTATGCTGAAGCTTTCTTT. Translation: CASSMTAYAEAFF.

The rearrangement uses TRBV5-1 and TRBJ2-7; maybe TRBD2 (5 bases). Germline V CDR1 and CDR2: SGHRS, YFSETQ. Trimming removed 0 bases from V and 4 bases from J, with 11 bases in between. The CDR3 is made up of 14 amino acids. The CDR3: CASSLAREGYEQYF. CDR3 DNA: TGCGCCAGCAGCTTGGCCCGAGAGGGATACGAGCAGTACTTC.

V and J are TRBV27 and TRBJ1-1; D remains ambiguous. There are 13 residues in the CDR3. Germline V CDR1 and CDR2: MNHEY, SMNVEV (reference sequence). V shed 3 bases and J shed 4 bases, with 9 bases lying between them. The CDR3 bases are TGTGCCAGCAGTTTGGTCTACAGCACTGAAGCTTTCTTT. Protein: CASSLVYSTEAFF.

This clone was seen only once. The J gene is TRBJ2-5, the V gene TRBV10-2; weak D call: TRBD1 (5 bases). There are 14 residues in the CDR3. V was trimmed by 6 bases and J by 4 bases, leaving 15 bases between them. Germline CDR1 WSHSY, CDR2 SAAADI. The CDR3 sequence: CASSLTGVRETQYF. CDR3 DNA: TGCGCCAGCAGCCTCACAGGAGTGCGAGAGACCCAGTACTTC.

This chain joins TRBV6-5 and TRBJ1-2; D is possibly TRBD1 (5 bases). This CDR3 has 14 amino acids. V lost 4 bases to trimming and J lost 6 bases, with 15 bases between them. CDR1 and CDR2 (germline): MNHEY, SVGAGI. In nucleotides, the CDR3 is TGTGCCAGCAGTTCTCCGACAGTGACGGATGGCTACACCTTC. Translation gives CASSSPTVTDGYTF.

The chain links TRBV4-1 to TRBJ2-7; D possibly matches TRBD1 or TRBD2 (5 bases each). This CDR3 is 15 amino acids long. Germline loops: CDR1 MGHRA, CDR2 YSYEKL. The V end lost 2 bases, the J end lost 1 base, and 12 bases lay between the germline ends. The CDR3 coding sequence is TGCGCCAGCAGCCAACCGGGACGGCGATCCTACGAGCAGTACTTC. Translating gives CASSQPGRRSYEQYF.

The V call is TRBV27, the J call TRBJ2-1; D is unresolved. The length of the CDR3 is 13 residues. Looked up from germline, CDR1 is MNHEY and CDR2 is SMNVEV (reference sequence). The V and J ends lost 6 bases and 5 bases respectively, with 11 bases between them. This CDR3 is CASRYVTDNEQFF. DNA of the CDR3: TGTGCCAGCAGATACGTTACAGACAATGAGCAGTTCTTC.

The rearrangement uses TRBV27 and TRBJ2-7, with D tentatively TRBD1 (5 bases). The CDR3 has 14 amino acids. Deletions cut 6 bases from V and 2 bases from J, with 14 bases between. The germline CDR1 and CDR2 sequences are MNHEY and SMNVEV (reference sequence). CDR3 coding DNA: TGTGCCAGCAGCCTCGACAGTATGACCTACGAGCAGTACTTC. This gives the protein CASSLDSMTYEQYF.

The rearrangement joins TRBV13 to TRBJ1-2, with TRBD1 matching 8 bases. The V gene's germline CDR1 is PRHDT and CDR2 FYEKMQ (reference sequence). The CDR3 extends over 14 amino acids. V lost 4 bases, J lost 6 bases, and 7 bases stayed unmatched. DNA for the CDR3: TGTGCCAGCAGCTCCGGACAGGGATGGGATGGCTACACCTTC. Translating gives CASSSGQGWDGYTF. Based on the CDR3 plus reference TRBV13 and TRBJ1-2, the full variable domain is AAGVIQSPRHLIKEKRETATLKCYPIPRHDTVYWYQQGPGQDPQFLISFYEKMQSDKGSIPDRFSAQQFSDYHSELNMSSLELGDSALYFCASSSGQGWDGYTFGSGTRLTVV.

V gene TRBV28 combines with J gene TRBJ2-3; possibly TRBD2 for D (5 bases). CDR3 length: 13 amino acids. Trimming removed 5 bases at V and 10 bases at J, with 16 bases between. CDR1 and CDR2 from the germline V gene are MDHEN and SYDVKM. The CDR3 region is CASSPTRAGAQYF. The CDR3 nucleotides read TGTGCCAGCAGTCCAACTAGAGCTGGAGCGCAGTATTTT.

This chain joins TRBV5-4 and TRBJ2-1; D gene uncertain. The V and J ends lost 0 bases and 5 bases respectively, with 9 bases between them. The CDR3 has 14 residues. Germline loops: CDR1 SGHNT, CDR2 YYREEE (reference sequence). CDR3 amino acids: CASSLGTHNNEQFF. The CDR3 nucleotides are TGTGCCAGCAGCTTGGGCACACACAACAATGAGCAGTTCTTC.

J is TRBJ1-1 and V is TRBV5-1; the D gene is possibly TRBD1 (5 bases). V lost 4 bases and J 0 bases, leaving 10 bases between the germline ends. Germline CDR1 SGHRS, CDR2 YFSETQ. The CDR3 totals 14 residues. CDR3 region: CASSRDPMNTEAFF. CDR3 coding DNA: TGCGCCAGCAGCCGGGACCCTATGAACACTGAAGCTTTCTTT.

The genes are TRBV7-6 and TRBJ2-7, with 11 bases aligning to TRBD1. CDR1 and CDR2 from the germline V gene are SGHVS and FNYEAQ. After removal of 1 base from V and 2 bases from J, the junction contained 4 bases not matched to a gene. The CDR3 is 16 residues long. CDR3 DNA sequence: TGTGCCAGCAGCTTAGGACCGGGACAGGGGGCCTACGAGCAGTACTTC. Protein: CASSLGPGQGAYEQYF.